The clone carrying this T cell receptor (beta chain) was detected only a few times. The sample originates from a study of cytomegalovirus exposure and HLA in healthy donors. The length of the CDR3 is 15 residues. Trimming took off 2 bases at V and 0 bases at J, with 9 bases between the two ends. CDR1 and CDR2 from the germline V gene are SEHNR and FQNEAQ (reference sequence). Here immunoSEQ multiplex PCR was the method, and the copy in TCRdb shows in-frame clones only, minus some. This table holds 150,000 to 200,000 clones, about 81% found once. The receptor's source is a woman aged 25 to 39 in good health and CMV-seronegative. The chain combines TRBV7-9 with TRBJ2-3, with a weak D call TRBD2 (6 bases). Material: PBMCs. In DNA, the CDR3 is TGTGCCAGCAGCTTACCCCGGGGGAGCACAGATACGCAGTATTTT. Translated: CASSLPRGSTDTQYF.